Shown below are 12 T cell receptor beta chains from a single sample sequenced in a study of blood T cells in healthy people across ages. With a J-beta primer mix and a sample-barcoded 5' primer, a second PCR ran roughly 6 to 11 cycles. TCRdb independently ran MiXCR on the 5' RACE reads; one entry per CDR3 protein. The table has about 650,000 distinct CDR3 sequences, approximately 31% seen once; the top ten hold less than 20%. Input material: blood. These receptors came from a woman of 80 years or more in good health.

The CDR3 is CASSYARRDTQYF. CDR3 sequence (DNA): TGTGCCAGCAGTTACGCCCGGCGAGATACGCAGTATTTT. This sequence joins TRBV6-5 and TRBJ2-3, with no clear D. The CDR3 sequence is 13 residues long. Germline CDR1 MNHEY, CDR2 SVGAGI. V was clipped by 2 bases and J by 5 bases, with 8 bases between them.

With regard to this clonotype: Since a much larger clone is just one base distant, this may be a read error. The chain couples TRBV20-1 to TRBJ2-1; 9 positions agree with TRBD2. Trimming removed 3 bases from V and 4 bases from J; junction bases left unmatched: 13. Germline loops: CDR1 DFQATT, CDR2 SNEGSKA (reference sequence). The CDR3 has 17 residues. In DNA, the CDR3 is TGCAGTGCTAGGTCCGGCAGCGGGGGGCCCATTTACAATGAGCAGTTCTTC. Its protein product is CSARSGSGGPIYNEQFF.

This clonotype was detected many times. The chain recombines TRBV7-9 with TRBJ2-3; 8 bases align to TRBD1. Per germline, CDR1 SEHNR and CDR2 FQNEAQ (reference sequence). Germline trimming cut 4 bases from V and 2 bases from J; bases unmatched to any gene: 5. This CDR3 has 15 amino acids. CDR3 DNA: TGTGCCAGCAGCTCCCGGGACAGGAACACAGATACGCAGTATTTT. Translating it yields CASSSRDRNTDTQYF.

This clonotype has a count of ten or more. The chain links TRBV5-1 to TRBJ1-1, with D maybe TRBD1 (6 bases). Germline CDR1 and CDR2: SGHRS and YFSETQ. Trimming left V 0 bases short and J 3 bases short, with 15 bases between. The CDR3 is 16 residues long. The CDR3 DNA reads TGCGCCAGCAGCTTGGGTGGGGGGCGCAGGGACACTGAAGCTTTCTTT. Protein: CASSLGGGRRDTEAFF.

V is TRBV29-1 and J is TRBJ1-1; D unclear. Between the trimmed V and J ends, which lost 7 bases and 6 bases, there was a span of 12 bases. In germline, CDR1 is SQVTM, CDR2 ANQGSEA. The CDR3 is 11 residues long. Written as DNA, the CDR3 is TGCAGCGCAGAGACGGCCGCTGAAGCTTTCTTT. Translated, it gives CSAETAAEAFF.

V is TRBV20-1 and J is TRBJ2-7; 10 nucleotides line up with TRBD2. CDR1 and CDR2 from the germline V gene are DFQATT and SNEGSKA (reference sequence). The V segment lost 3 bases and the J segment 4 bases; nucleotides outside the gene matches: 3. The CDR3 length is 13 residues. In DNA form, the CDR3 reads TGCAGTGCTAGGGCTAGCGGGGGATACGAGCAGTACTTC. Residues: CSARASGGYEQYF.

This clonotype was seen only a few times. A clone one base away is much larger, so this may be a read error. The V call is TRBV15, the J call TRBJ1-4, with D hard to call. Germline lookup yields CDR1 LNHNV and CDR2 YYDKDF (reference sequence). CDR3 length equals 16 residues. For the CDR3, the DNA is TGTGCCACCAGCGGAGGCCCGGGATCTCCGAATGAAGAACTGTTTTTT. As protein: CATSGGPGSPNEELFF.

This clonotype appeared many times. CDR3 in amino acids: CASSLSGQGINEQYF. CDR3 DNA sequence: TGTGCCAGCAGTTTATCCGGACAGGGAATCAACGAGCAGTACTTC. The chain links TRBV12-3 or TRBV12-4 to TRBJ2-7; 8 bases are shared with TRBD1. Trimming took 2 bases from V and 5 from J; bases not matched to a gene: 8. The CDR3 spans 15 residues.

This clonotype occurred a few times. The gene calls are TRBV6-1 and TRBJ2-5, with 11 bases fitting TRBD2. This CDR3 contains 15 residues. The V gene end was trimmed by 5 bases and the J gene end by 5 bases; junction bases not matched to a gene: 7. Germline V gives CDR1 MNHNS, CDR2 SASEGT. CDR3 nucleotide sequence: TGTGCCAGCAGTATTAGCGGGGGGGCGGGGGAGACCCAGTACTTC. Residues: CASSISGGAGETQYF.

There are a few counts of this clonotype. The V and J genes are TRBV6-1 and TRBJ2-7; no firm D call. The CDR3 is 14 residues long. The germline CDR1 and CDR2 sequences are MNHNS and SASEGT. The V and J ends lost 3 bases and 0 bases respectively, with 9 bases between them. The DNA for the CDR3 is TGTGCCAGCAGTGATGCTCTATACTCCTACGAGCAGTACTTC. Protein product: CASSDALYSYEQYF.

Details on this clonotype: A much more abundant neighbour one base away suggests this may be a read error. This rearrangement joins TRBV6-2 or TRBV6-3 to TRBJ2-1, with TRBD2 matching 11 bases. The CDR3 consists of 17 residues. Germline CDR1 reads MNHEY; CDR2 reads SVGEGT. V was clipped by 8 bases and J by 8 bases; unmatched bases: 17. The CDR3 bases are TGTGCCAGCTTAGACTTAACCGGGACTAGCGGTGGCTATGAGCAGTTCTTC. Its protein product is CASLDLTGTSGGYEQFF.

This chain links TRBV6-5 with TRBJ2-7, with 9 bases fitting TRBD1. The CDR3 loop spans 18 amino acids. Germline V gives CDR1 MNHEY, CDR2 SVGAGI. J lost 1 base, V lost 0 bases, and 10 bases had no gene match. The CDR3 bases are TGTGCCAGCAGTTACTCGATGACCGGGACAGGGAGATCCTACGAGCAGTACTTC. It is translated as CASSYSMTGTGRSYEQYF.